The rows below give T cell receptor beta chains drawn from one sample of a study of immune cell composition in non-small cell lung cancer. The repertoire was sequenced with immunoSEQ multiplex PCR; TCRdb's copy has only in-frame clones and lacks some. The table has 14,000 to 15,000 clones, 69% seen once. Material: lung tumor tissue. The receptors here all came from a human donor with non-small cell lung cancer. Each CDR3 is given with its conserved first and last residue. Fields, in order: V gene, J gene, CDR3 protein.

>TRBV2|TRBJ1-2
CASRYNGYTF
>TRBV2|TRBJ2-3
CASSEVRKRGKFTDTQYF
>TRBV19|TRBJ1-1
CASSIGVLFPEAFF
>TRBV2|TRBJ1-5
CASRVGTGGGYNQPQHF
>TRBV27|TRBJ1-2
CASSLNGVSDYGYTF
>TRBV7-9|TRBJ2-7
CASSLGGGQLYEQYF
>TRBV11-2|TRBJ2-1
CASSLDLETGTYNEQFF
>TRBV5-1|TRBJ2-5
CASSSGTGRETQYF
>TRBV6-4|TRBJ2-2
CASSEQITGELFF
>TRBV9|TRBJ2-3
CASSVAEGSTDTQYF
>TRBV7-7|TRBJ2-1
CASSLESIPGEQFF
>TRBV9|TRBJ1-5
CASSLDRGQPQHF
>TRBV9|TRBJ1-3
CASGQASGNTIYF
>TRBV7-9|TRBJ2-7
CASSLAGAGQGLIEQYF
>TRBV2|TRBJ1-5
CASRGDRGIGPQHF
>TRBV4-2|TRBJ2-1
CASSQQTSERNEQFF
>TRBV4-1|TRBJ2-3
CASSQVLVNTDTQYF
>TRBV2|TRBJ2-7
CASSFTDYEQYF
>TRBV27|TRBJ2-1
CASSLRGPGTGNEQFF
>TRBV5-1|TRBJ2-1
CASSWGATSGGTYNEQFF
>TRBV5-6|TRBJ2-7
CASSLRDTYEQYF
>TRBV19|TRBJ2-5
CASRQASQETQYF
>TRBV18|TRBJ1-5
CASSPRTGSGQPQHF
>TRBV11-2|TRBJ2-1
CASSLGLGRYNEQFF
>TRBV16|TRBJ1-4
CASSAPGQDNEKLFF
>TRBV7-2|TRBJ1-2
CASSLTSRAYGYTF
>TRBV25-1|TRBJ1-2
CASSEGAGYGYTF
>TRBV10-3|TRBJ1-6
CAIRASSYNSPLHF
>TRBV6-5|TRBJ1-3
CASSGPGHSTIYF
>TRBV5-4|TRBJ2-2
CASNRGTSGPGELFF
>TRBV6-5|TRBJ2-5
CASSYTGLGQETQYF
>TRBV18|TRBJ2-2
CASSPQQPNTGELFF
>TRBV5-8|TRBJ1-5
CASSLFPDQPQHF
>TRBV27|TRBJ2-5
CASTPLGTEETQYF
>TRBV7-3|TRBJ2-7
CASSPEIGGNEQYF
>TRBV7-2|TRBJ1-4
CASSLVAAAPNEKLFF
>TRBV9|TRBJ2-2
CASSPRAGEPGELFF
>TRBV7-3|TRBJ2-5
CASSLMGAQETQYF
>TRBV7-9|TRBJ1-1
CASSPGGNTEAFF
>TRBV7-3|TRBJ2-5
CASSEGLGGGTQYF
>TRBV4-1|TRBJ1-5
CASSQDWRGGNQPQHF
>TRBV27|TRBJ1-2
CASSRRGPNYGYTF
>TRBV5-1|TRBJ2-7
CASTLRAGSSYEQYF
>TRBV7-8|TRBJ1-5
CASSPYSLGNQPQHF
>TRBV5-1|TRBJ1-1
CASRGQGYNTEAFF
>TRBV4-3|TRBJ2-1
CASSQVFIGTSGGQEQFF
>TRBV4-1|TRBJ2-3
CASSQVTGGGTDTQYF
>TRBV7-3|TRBJ1-1
CASSPATGAGNTEAFF
>TRBV6-6|TRBJ2-2
CASSYPTGSTGELFF
>TRBV27|TRBJ1-1
CASSPTGETEAFF
>TRBV9|TRBJ1-4
CASSPGDTWGEKLFF
>TRBV2|TRBJ1-2
CASTLTWGGSGNGYTF
>TRBV9|TRBJ2-5
CASSVVGGAHGTQYF
>TRBV20-1|TRBJ2-5
CSARSFETQYF